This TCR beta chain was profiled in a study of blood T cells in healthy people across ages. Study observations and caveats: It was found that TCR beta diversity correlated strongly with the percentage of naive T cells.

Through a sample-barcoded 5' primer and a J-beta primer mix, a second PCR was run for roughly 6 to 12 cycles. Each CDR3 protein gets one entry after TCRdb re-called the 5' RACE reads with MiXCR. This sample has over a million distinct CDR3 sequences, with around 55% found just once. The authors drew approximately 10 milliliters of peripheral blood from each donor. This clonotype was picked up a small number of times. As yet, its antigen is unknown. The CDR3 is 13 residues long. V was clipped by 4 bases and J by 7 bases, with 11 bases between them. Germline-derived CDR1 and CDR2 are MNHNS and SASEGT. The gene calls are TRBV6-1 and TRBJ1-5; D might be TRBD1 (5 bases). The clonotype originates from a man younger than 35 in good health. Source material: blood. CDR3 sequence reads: CASSGTWAQPQHF. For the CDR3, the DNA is TGTGCCAGCAGTGGGACATGGGCACAGCCCCAGCATTTT.